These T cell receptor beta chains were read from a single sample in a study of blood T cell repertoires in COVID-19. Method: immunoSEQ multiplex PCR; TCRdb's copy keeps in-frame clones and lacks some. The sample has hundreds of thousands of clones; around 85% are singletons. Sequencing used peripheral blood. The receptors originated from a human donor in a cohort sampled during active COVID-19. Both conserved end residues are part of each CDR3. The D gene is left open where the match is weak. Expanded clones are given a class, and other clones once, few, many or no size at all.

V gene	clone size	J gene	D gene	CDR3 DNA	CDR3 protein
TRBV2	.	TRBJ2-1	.	TGTGCCACCCGGGACACCGCTTACAATGAGCAGTTCTTC	CATRDTAYNEQFF
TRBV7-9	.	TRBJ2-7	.	TGTGCCAGCAGCTCGAAATCCTATGGGCCCCAGGACAGACCCTACGAGCAGTACTTC	CASSSKSYGPQDRPYEQYF
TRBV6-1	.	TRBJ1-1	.	TGTGCCAGCAGTGAAACGGACAGTCCTGAAGCTTTCTTT	CASSETDSPEAFF
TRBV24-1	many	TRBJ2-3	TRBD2	TGTGCCACCGGGGGGGACCACACAGATACGCAGTATTTT	CATGGDHTDTQYF
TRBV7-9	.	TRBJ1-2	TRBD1	TGTGCCAGCAGCCATCCTGGACAGGGTGGGGGCTACACCTTC	CASSHPGQGGGYTF
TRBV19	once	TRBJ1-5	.	TGTGCCAGCAGTCATGCGGATAGCAATCAGCCCCAGCATTTT	CASSHADSNQPQHF
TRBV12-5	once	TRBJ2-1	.	TGTGCTAGTGGTTTGGGACAGGGAGGAGATAATGAGCAGTTCTTC	CASGLGQGGDNEQFF
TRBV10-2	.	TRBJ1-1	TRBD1	TGCGCCAGCCGCTGGGACAGGAACACTGAAGCTTTCTTT	CASRWDRNTEAFF
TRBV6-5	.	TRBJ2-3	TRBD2	TGTGCCAGCAAACTAGCGGGGGCCGCCACAGATACGCAGTATTTT	CASKLAGAATDTQYF
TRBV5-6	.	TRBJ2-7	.	TGTGCCAGCGCCTCCGCTCTAACGTCCTACGAGCAGTACTTC	CASASALTSYEQYF
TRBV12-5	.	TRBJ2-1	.	TGTGCTAGTGGTTTGGTCGCTATCGGAAACAGGGACCATGAGCAGTTCTTC	CASGLVAIGNRDHEQFF
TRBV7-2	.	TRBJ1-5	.	TGTGCCAGCAGCTTAAAGGGGCAGGGCAATCAGCCCCAGCATTTT	CASSLKGQGNQPQHF
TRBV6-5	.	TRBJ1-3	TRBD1	TGTGCCAGCAGGTTCCCGGGACAGGGGAACACCATATATTTT	CASRFPGQGNTIYF
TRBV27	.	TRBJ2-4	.	TGTGCCACGGGGGAGGGGGACAAAAACATTCAGTACTTC	CATGEGDKNIQYF
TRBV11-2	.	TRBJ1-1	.	TGTGCCAGCAGCCACGAGGCAGCGGAAGCTTTCTTT	CASSHEAAEAFF
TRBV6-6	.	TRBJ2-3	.	TGTGCCAGCAGTTACTCGTGGGGCAAATACACAGATACGCAGTATTTT	CASSYSWGKYTDTQYF
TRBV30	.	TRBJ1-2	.	TGTGCCTGGAGTCCAGGGCGATCAAACTATGGCTACACCTTC	CAWSPGRSNYGYTF
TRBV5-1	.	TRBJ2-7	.	TGCGCCAGCAGCTTGGGGACATCCTACTACGAGCAGTACTTC	CASSLGTSYYEQYF
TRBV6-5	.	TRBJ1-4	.	TGTGCCAGCAGTTACTCAGGGGGTAATGAAAAACTGTTTTTT	CASSYSGGNEKLFF
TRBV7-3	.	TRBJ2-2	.	TGTGCCAGCAGCCAGGGACTTACGAACACCGGGGAGCTGTTTTTT	CASSQGLTNTGELFF
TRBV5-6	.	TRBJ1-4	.	TGTGCCAGCAGCTTGGATCTAAACCGAGATGAAAAACTGTTTTTT	CASSLDLNRDEKLFF
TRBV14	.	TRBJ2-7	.	TGTGCCAGCAGCCAGCGGAGCGAGCAGTACTTC	CASSQRSEQYF
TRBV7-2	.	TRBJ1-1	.	TGTGCCAGCAGCTTATTTACAGGGATGAACACTGAAGCTTTCTTT	CASSLFTGMNTEAFF
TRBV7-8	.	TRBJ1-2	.	TGTGCCAGCAGCTTAATTGAGGAGAGGTATGGCTACACCTTC	CASSLIEERYGYTF
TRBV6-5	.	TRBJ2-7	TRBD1	TGTGCCGGAGACAGGGACTACGAGCAGTACTTC	CAGDRDYEQYF
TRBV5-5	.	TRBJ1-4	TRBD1	TGTGCCAGCAGCTTGGGGGACAGCCAACGACTGTTTTTT	CASSLGDSQRLFF
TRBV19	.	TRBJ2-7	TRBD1	TGTGCCAGTAGTCGCCGGGACAGGGTCGACGAGCAGTACTTC	CASSRRDRVDEQYF
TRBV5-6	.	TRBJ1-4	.	TGTGCCAGCAGCTTGTTCAGGGATTTTGAAAAACTGTTTTTT	CASSLFRDFEKLFF
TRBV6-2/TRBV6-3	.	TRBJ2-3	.	TGTGCCAGCAGTTACTCTTTAGGCAGGGGTTCCACAGATACGCAGTATTTT	CASSYSLGRGSTDTQYF
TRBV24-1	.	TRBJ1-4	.	TGTGCCACCAGTGACCGGGAAAAACTGTTTTTT	CATSDREKLFF
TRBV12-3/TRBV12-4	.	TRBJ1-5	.	TGTGCCAGCACAAGACAGGAAAATCAGCCCCAGCATTTT	CASTRQENQPQHF
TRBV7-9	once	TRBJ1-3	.	TGTGCCAGCAGCTTGATCGGTTCTGGAAACACCATATATTTT	CASSLIGSGNTIYF
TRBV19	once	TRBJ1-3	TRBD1	TGTGCCAGTAGGGGGACAGGCGATGACACCATATATTTT	CASRGTGDDTIYF
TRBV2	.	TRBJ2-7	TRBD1	TGTGCCAGCAAGGGGACAGCAAACTACGAGCAGTACTTC	CASKGTANYEQYF
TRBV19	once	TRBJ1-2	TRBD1	TGTGCCAGTAGTACATCAGGACAGGGTAGTGGCTACACCTTC	CASSTSGQGSGYTF
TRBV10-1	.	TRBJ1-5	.	TGCGCCAGCAGGCTCGACAGGAATCAGCCCCAGCATTTT	CASRLDRNQPQHF
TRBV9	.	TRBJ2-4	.	TGTGCCAGCAGCGTGGGGGGAGAAAACATTCAGTACTTC	CASSVGGENIQYF
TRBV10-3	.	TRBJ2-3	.	TGTGCCACCTTTACGGGGGATACGCAGTATTTT	CATFTGDTQYF
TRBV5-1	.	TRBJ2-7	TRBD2	TGCGCCAGCAGACAAACCGGGACTAGCGGAGGCGAGCAGTACTTC	CASRQTGTSGGEQYF
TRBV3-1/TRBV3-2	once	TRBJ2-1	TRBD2	TGTGCCAGCAGCGATCGACTAGCGGGGGGGCAGCAGTTCTTC	CASSDRLAGGQQFF
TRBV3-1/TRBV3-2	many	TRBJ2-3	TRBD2	TGTGCCAGTTACAACGGGGGGGCCTTGGGAGATACGCAGTATTTT	CASYNGGALGDTQYF
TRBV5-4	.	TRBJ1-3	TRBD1	TGTGCCAGCAGCTTGGACAGGGGGCCCGGAAACACCATATATTTT	CASSLDRGPGNTIYF
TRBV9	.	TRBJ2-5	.	TGTGCCAGCAGCGGGACACCCCAAGAGACCCAGTACTTC	CASSGTPQETQYF
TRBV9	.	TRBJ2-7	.	TGTGCCAGCAGCGCATACTTTGACACGCGAACCTACGAGCAGTACTTC	CASSAYFDTRTYEQYF
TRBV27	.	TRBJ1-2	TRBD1	TGTGCCAGCAGTTTGGGACAGGGGTCGGATGGCTACACCTTC	CASSLGQGSDGYTF
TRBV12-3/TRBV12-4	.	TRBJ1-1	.	TGTGCCAGCACCCCTCGGGGAAATGAAGCTTTCTTT	CASTPRGNEAFF
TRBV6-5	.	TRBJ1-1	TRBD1	TGTGCCAGCAGTTACGCCGGGACAGGGAACACTGAAGCTTTCTTT	CASSYAGTGNTEAFF
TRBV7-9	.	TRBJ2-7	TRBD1	TGTGCCAGCAGCTTAGAGGGGACAGGCGAGCAGTACTTC	CASSLEGTGEQYF
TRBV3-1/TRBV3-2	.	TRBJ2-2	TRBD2	TGTGCCAGCAGCCTTCGGGGAGGGATGGTCGGGGAGCTGTTTTTT	CASSLRGGMVGELFF
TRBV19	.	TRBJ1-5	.	TGTGCCAGTAGTATTGGAGGTTTTTATCAGCCCCAGCATTTT	CASSIGGFYQPQHF
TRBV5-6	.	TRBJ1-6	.	TGTGCCAGCAGCACAGGGTTGCCCTATAATTCACCCCTCCACTTT	CASSTGLPYNSPLHF